The 29 T cell receptor beta chains presented below share a single source sample, sequenced in a study of cytomegalovirus exposure and HLA in healthy donors. This PCR relied on a set of 60 Vbeta primers and 13 Jbeta primers. Sequencing was performed with immunoSEQ multiplex PCR; in TCRdb, only in-frame clones are kept and a portion is missing. The table has roughly 160,000 clones, approximately 79% seen once. Sequencing used PBMCs. The receptors were gathered from a man aged 35 to 55 in good health and CMV-seronegative.

As for this clone: Sequence at one end of the junction differs from germline and may be a read error. This chain connects TRBV5-4 to TRBJ2-1, with 9 bases aligning to TRBD2. From germline, CDR1 is SGHNT and CDR2 YYREEE (reference sequence). The CDR3 sequence is 16 residues long. CDR3 bases: TGTGCCAGCAACTTGGGTAGACTAGCGGCGAACAATGAGCAGTTCTTC. This codes for CASNLGRLAANNEQFF.

The chain recombines TRBV6-6 with TRBJ2-7; 9 bases line up with TRBD2. Germline CDR1 is MNHNY and CDR2 is SVGAGI (reference sequence). CDR3 length: 14 residues. V shed 8 bases, J shed 0 bases, and the junction held 5 bases outside the gene matches. CDR3 region: CASQREASSYEQYF. DNA for the CDR3: TGTGCCAGCCAGCGGGAGGCTAGCTCCTACGAGCAGTACTTC.

This chain connects TRBV4-1 to TRBJ1-1; TRBD1 matches 9 bases. The V gene end was trimmed by 3 bases and the J gene end by 4 bases; junction bases not matched to a gene: 6. This CDR3 comprises 15 residues. Germline CDR1 MGHRA, CDR2 YSYEKL. This CDR3 reads CASSQTDRGVTEAFF. CDR3 sequence (DNA): TGCGCCAGCAGCCAGACGGACAGGGGTGTCACTGAAGCTTTCTTT.

The chain recombines TRBV11-3 with TRBJ2-2; D perhaps matches TRBD1 (5 bases). CDR3 size: 16 residues. Per the germline V gene, CDR1 is SGHNT and CDR2 is YENEEA. V lost 5 bases and J 2 bases, leaving 15 bases between the germline ends. CDR3: CASSPFQGRNTGELFF. In DNA, the CDR3 is TGTGCCAGCAGCCCCTTCCAGGGTAGAAACACCGGGGAGCTGTTTTTT.

CDR3 coding DNA: TGTGCCAGCAGTTTAGATCCCAGGGTTCGGGGCTACACCTTC. It translates to CASSLDPRVRGYTF. The V and J genes are TRBV27 and TRBJ1-2; a possible D gene is TRBD1 (5 bases). Trimming took off 2 bases at V and 8 bases at J, with 15 bases between the two ends. Germline lookup yields CDR1 MNHEY and CDR2 SMNVEV (reference sequence). The CDR3 is 14 amino acids.

This clone was observed a few times. The genes are TRBV28 and TRBJ2-3, with D uncertain. This CDR3 has 11 residues. Trimming shortened V by 11 bases and J by 6 bases, and 12 bases separated the two germline ends. CDR1 and CDR2 (germline): MDHEN, SYDVKM. The CDR3 bases are TGTGCCTCCGGTAGATTGGATACGCAGTATTTT. Translation gives CASGRLDTQYF.

The chain has TRBV28 and TRBJ2-4; D might be TRBD2 (5 bases). Per germline, CDR1 MDHEN and CDR2 SYDVKM. This CDR3 region has 13 residues. The V end was cut by 5 bases, the J end by 12 bases, with 17 bases between. Here the CDR3 reads CASSTAGRPGQYF. CDR3 coding DNA: TGTGCCAGCAGTACGGCGGGCAGACCCGGTCAGTACTTC.

The chain couples TRBV6-1 to TRBJ2-7; the D gene is possibly TRBD2 (5 bases). The CDR3 loop spans 15 amino acids. Germline lookup yields CDR1 MNHNS and CDR2 SASEGT. V lost 4 bases to trimming and J lost 0 bases, with 13 bases between them. The CDR3 coding sequence is TGTGCCAGCAGTGCTCAGCGGATCTTCTCCTACGAGCAGTACTTC. It specifies CASSAQRIFSYEQYF.

The chain carries TRBV28 and TRBJ1-1, with TRBD1 matching 7 bases. Germline-derived CDR1 and CDR2 are MDHEN and SYDVKM. With V trimmed by 10 bases and J by 6 bases, 11 bases remained unmatched. The CDR3 consists of 13 residues. CDR3 residues: CAIEGAVDAEAFF. CDR3 nucleotides: TGTGCCATCGAGGGGGCGGTTGATGCTGAAGCTTTCTTT.

The rearrangement joins TRBV28 to TRBJ2-7; 9 positions match TRBD1. Germline loops: CDR1 MDHEN, CDR2 SYDVKM. Trimming took 7 bases from V and 4 from J; bases not matched to a gene: 14. The CDR3 sequence is 16 residues long. Here the CDR3 DNA reads TGTGCCAGCACTGCGGTTCCGGGACAGGGAAAGTACGAGCAGTACTTC. It is translated as CASTAVPGQGKYEQYF.

The chain carries TRBV19 and TRBJ2-7; TRBD2 matches 9 bases. After removal of 4 bases from V and 3 bases from J, the junction contained 7 bases not matched to a gene. This CDR3 comprises 15 residues. Germline-derived CDR1 and CDR2 are LNHDA and SQIVND (reference sequence). The CDR3: CASSRREGPDYEQYF. The CDR3 DNA reads TGTGCCAGTAGTAGGCGGGAGGGCCCGGACTACGAGCAGTACTTC.

The rearrangement joins TRBV28 to TRBJ2-5, with 10 nucleotides matching TRBD2. TRBJ2-7 explains the end of the DNA better; the J call may be wrong. The CDR3 extends over 18 amino acids. CDR1 is MDHEN, CDR2 SYDVKM, per germline. The CDR3 is CASSPLSLAGVGRDEQYF. CDR3 DNA sequence: TGTGCCAGCAGTCCCCTCTCGCTAGCGGGGGTGGGGAGAGACGAGCAGTACTTC.

This clone was detected only a few times. This same CDR3 is encoded by further DNA sequences in the sample. The chain joins TRBV19 to TRBJ2-2, with a weak D call TRBD1 (7 bases). Germline CDR1 is LNHDA and CDR2 is SQIVND (reference sequence). Trimming left V 7 bases short and J 0 bases short, with 21 bases between. The CDR3 extends over 18 amino acids. In nucleotides, the CDR3 is TGTGCCAGTAAGGCCCAGACAGGGAGGACTTCGAACACCGGGGAGCTGTTTTTT. It translates to CASKAQTGRTSNTGELFF.

The rearrangement links TRBV28 to TRBJ1-4; a possible D gene is TRBD1 (6 bases). CDR1 and CDR2 from the germline V gene are MDHEN and SYDVKM. The CDR3 is made up of 14 amino acids. The ends were cut back, 5 bases at V and 7 bases at J, with 14 bases in the middle. Here the CDR3 DNA reads TGTGCCAGCAGTCCCCACAGGGAGGGTGAAAAACTGTTTTTT. Amino acid sequence: CASSPHREGEKLFF.

This clone was seen once. The J gene is TRBJ2-3, the V gene TRBV28; TRBD2 matches at 7 bases. CDR3 length: 15 amino acids. Germline-derived CDR1 and CDR2 are MDHEN and SYDVKM. V lost 5 bases to trimming and J lost 3 bases; unmatched junction nucleotides: 8. The CDR3 loop is CASSPGLGKTDTQYF. The CDR3 coding sequence is TGTGCCAGCAGTCCCGGACTAGGTAAAACAGATACGCAGTATTTT.

The chain employs TRBV6-1 and TRBJ2-7, with 7 bases that match TRBD2. This CDR3 has 15 residues. The V gene's germline CDR1 is MNHNS and CDR2 SASEGT. Germline trimming cut 0 bases from V and 3 bases from J; bases unmatched to any gene: 5. The CDR3 here is CASSEALAAIYEQYF. In DNA form, the CDR3 reads TGTGCCAGCAGTGAAGCGCTAGCGGCGATCTACGAGCAGTACTTC.

The chain links TRBV28 to TRBJ2-1; no reliable D call. Germline V gene lookup returns CDR1 MDHEN and CDR2 SYDVKM. V was shortened by 5 bases and J by 6 bases, with 14 bases between the two germline ends. The CDR3 loop spans 14 amino acids. CDR3 sequence: CASSTPGRFNEQFF. The CDR3 DNA reads as TGTGCCAGCAGTACCCCGGGTCGTTTCAATGAGCAGTTCTTC.

V and J are TRBV5-1 and TRBJ2-5, with 11 bases that match TRBD2. The germline V gene encodes CDR1 SGHRS and CDR2 YFSETQ. J lost 5 bases, V lost 6 bases, and 6 bases had no gene match. CDR3 length equals 14 residues. The CDR3: CASNLAGGSETQYF. CDR3 DNA sequence: TGCGCCAGCAATCTAGCGGGAGGATCGGAGACCCAGTACTTC.

V usage is TRBV19 and J usage is TRBJ2-1, with 8 bases lining up with TRBD2. Trimming removed 4 bases from V and 0 bases from J; junction bases left unmatched: 8. Per the germline V gene, CDR1 is LNHDA and CDR2 is SQIVND (reference sequence). The CDR3 length is 17 residues. The chain's CDR3 is CASSRTTSVISYNEQFF. The CDR3 DNA is TGTGCCAGTAGTAGAACGACTAGCGTGATCTCCTACAATGAGCAGTTCTTC.

The chain uses TRBV6-1 and TRBJ2-7; TRBD2 might be the D (6 bases). The CDR3 sequence is 13 residues long. V was trimmed by 1 base and J by 6 bases, leaving 10 bases between them. Germline V gene sequence: CDR1 MNHNS, CDR2 SASEGT. Written as DNA, the CDR3 is TGTGCCAGCAGTGAAGGCGGGGCGGGCGAGCAGTACTTC. Its protein is CASSEGGAGEQYF.

This chain uses TRBV12-5 with TRBJ2-2; the D gene is possibly TRBD2 (6 bases). With 6 bases removed from V and 3 bases from J, the gap between germline ends came to 17 bases. CDR1 is LGHNT, CDR2 FRNRAP, per germline. The CDR3 spans 16 residues. CDR3 nucleotides: TGTGCTAGTGGCCCTGGCTCGGCGGGACACACCGGGGAGCTGTTTTTT. This translates into CASGPGSAGHTGELFF.

The chain carries TRBV7-8 and TRBJ2-5, with TRBD2 matching over 7 bases. The ends lost 0 bases at V and 1 base at J; junction bases unmatched: 8. Germline V gene lookup returns CDR1 SGHVS and CDR2 FQNEAQ. The CDR3 runs 17 residues. The CDR3 reads CASSLAVAGIGQETQYF. DNA for the CDR3: TGTGCCAGCAGCTTAGCGGTAGCGGGTATAGGCCAAGAGACCCAGTACTTC.

V usage is TRBV28 and J usage is TRBJ2-7; tentatively, D is TRBD1 (5 bases). Germline V gene data show CDR1 as MDHEN and CDR2 as SYDVKM. Trimming took off 6 bases at V and 7 bases at J, with 19 bases between the two ends. There are 14 residues in the CDR3. This chain's CDR3 is CASRRAGPLGEQYF. The CDR3 DNA reads as TGTGCCAGCAGAAGGGCAGGGCCGTTGGGAGAGCAGTACTTC. The full variable domain, in which reference TRBV28 and TRBJ2-7 provide the parts outside the CDR3, is DVKVTQSSRYLVKRTGEKVFLECVQDMDHENMFWYRQDPGLGLRLIYFSYDVKMKEKGDIPEGYSVSREKKERFSLILESASTNQTSMYLCASRRAGPLGEQYFGPGTRLTVT.

The V gene is TRBV19, the J gene TRBJ2-7; a possible D gene is TRBD2 (6 bases). The CDR3 runs 14 residues. V was trimmed by 4 bases and J by 4 bases, leaving 14 bases between them. In germline, CDR1 is LNHDA, CDR2 SQIVND (reference sequence). The CDR3, as DNA: TGTGCCAGTAGTAGGGCGGGACTCCCTTACGAGCAGTACTTC. Protein: CASSRAGLPYEQYF.

The chain recombines TRBV6-5 with TRBJ2-1; perhaps TRBD1 as D (5 bases). Trimming stripped 0 bases from V and 10 bases from J, with 19 bases between. The CDR3 covers 16 residues. CDR1 and CDR2 from the germline V gene are MNHEY and SVGAGI. In nucleotides, the CDR3 is TGTGCCAGCAGTTACTCGGTTTCAGTAATAGGGGTAGAGCAGTTCTTC. This sequence encodes CASSYSVSVIGVEQFF.

The gene calls are TRBV9 and TRBJ1-2, with D hard to call. Per germline, CDR1 SGDLS and CDR2 YYNGEE. V was pared by 2 bases and J by 8 bases, with 16 bases between. CDR3 length: 14 residues. CDR3 amino acids: CASSVPTGSLGYTF. The CDR3 nucleotides read TGTGCCAGCAGCGTCCCCACGGGTTCGTTAGGCTACACCTTC.

The chain uses TRBV5-8 and TRBJ2-1, with D tentatively TRBD2 (7 bases). Between the trimmed V and J ends, which lost 3 bases and 7 bases, there was a span of 17 bases. CDR3 length equals 15 residues. Per germline, CDR1 SGHTS and CDR2 YDEGEE. This CDR3 is CASSYSSGGGNEQFF. Here the CDR3 DNA reads TGTGCCAGCAGCTATTCTAGCGGAGGGGGGAATGAGCAGTTCTTC.

The chain combines TRBV11-3 with TRBJ2-3, with TRBD1 identical over 7 bases. Germline lookup yields CDR1 SGHNT and CDR2 YENEEA. With 5 bases clipped from V and 6 bases from J, the junction kept 8 bases outside the gene matches. The CDR3 has 14 residues. CDR3 amino acids: CASSETRGSDTQYF. CDR3 nucleotides: TGTGCCAGCAGCGAAACCAGGGGGAGCGATACGCAGTATTTT.

V and J are TRBV28 and TRBJ2-7; D unresolved. With 6 bases removed from V and 5 bases from J, the gap between germline ends came to 11 bases. From germline, CDR1 is MDHEN and CDR2 SYDVKM. This CDR3 has 12 amino acids. As DNA, the CDR3 is TGTGCCAGCAGACCTCCCGAGGACGAGCAGTACTTC. Translated, it gives CASRPPEDEQYF. Full variable domain (rest looked up from reference TRBV28 and TRBJ2-7): DVKVTQSSRYLVKRTGEKVFLECVQDMDHENMFWYRQDPGLGLRLIYFSYDVKMKEKGDIPEGYSVSREKKERFSLILESASTNQTSMYLCASRPPEDEQYFGPGTRLTVT.